The clone carrying this T cell receptor (beta chain) was seen only a few times. The antigen is undetermined. This entry is derived from a study of identical twins. The study, taken as a whole, reports: Instead of following the same donors, the conclusions were based on cross-sectional statistical analysis. Researchers caution that invariant MAIT and iNKT cells could partly confound zero-insertion analyses.

TCRdb passed the 5' RACE reads through MiXCR, listing each CDR3 protein once. The sample contains about 470,000 distinct CDR3 sequences, 20% to 25% of which appear only once. The CDR3 length is 15 residues. With 3 bases removed from V and 7 bases from J, the gap between germline ends came to 13 bases. These sequences were also reported in another study, on T cells expressing NK-cell markers. According to that study: Investigators obtained TCR beta repertoires from sorted CD3+CD56+NKG2C+, CD3+CD56+NKG2C- and CD3+CD56-NKG2C+ T cells. Most of the eight sequenced donors tested HCMV-seropositive; one tested seronegative.

The sequencing input was CD4+ T cells sorted from blood. The clonotype originates from a woman aged 18-29 years in good health. The chain joins TRBV12-3 or TRBV12-4 to TRBJ1-6, with a tentative D call TRBD1 (5 bases). The CDR3 region has the DNA TGTGCCAGCAGTTTCTGGGGGGAAGGGAATTCACCCCTCCACTTT. Translated: CASSFWGEGNSPLHF.